This T cell receptor beta chain came from a study of preoperative IRX-2 immunotherapy in early breast cancer. Documented treatment: preoperative locoregional IRX-2 cytokine immunotherapy. The ends were cut back, 5 bases at V and 4 bases at J, with 9 bases in the middle. This CDR3 is 13 amino acids long. TCRdb keeps only in-frame clones here, not all; method: immunoSEQ multiplex PCR. Here the sample spans 8,500 to 14,000 clones, 80% to 85% being singletons. This TCR came from a human donor with breast cancer. The starting material was lymph node tissue, obtained before IRX-2 immunotherapy. The chain employs TRBV7-1 and TRBJ2-1; possible D gene TRBD2, 5 bases. TRBV7-1 is labeled an ORF, and its function is uncertain. CDR3 region: CASSRGSYNEQFF. CDR3 DNA: TGTGCCAGCAGCAGAGGGTCTTACAATGAGCAGTTCTTC.